The present T cell receptor (beta chain) was sequenced within a study of blood T cell repertoires in COVID-19 (dated by TCRdb to about 2020). About the full investigation: Samples from collaborators originated in the United States, Italy and Spain and spanned both the acute and convalescent phases of COVID-19. The material from the prospective study consisted of cDNA or gDNA derived from T cells, B-cell-depleted T cells, or PBMCs. Subjects who had been exposed to COVID-19, were actively infected with it, or had recovered from it provided the deeply sampled blood TCRbeta repertoires that made up the dataset. A freely available public database, intended as a resource for researchers studying the immune response to SARS-CoV-2, is where the repertoires were released. Samples were obtained from the ongoing ImmuneRACE study (first 160 participants) and from 1,254 subjects provided by 6 global collaborators. A de-identified subject ID, COVID-19 status, age in years and sex were almost always included in the sample metadata. HLA class I and class II types, where available, came from metadata supplied by the sample provider rather than from assay-based typing. The investigation overall reported the following: How much clinical and demographic metadata was included differed by source and by participant, and the metadata was provided uncurated.

Samples from volunteer blood donors who had recovered from COVID-19 were contributed by a second Seattle source. Each collaborating institution followed its own protocols to collect whole blood in K2EDTA tubes. For TCRbeta analysis, collaborators shipped samples as frozen whole blood, isolated PBMCs, or DNA extracted from either of those sample types. With respect to this clone: Its antigen remains unidentified. Base qualities are not recorded, but no much larger clone differs from it by a single base.

TCRbeta CDR3 regions were amplified from genomic DNA by means of the immunoSEQ Assay, a bias-controlled multiplex PCR. The source study handled its data this way. Within the assay, amplification of reference gene primers was used to estimate how many nucleated cells each sample contained. To quantify the absolute abundance of each unique TCRbeta CDR3 rearrangement, sequence reads were collapsed and filtered. For each sample, productive Simpson clonality was calculated by taking the square root of Simpson's diversity index across productive rearrangements. Imported from immuneACCESS, the table was reduced by TCRdb to in-frame sequences with V and J called. These copies leave out some clones; in studies compared against another copy, an unresolved V gene accounts for under half, and the cause of the remainder is not known. That table gives V, J and clone size, and the DNA gave D and trimming. The table for this sample lists under 250,000 clones; roughly 84% of them were counted only once. Of the sample, less than 2% is held by the ten largest clones.

CDR1 is given as LGHDT and CDR2 as YNNKEL, both from the germline V gene (reference sequence). The junction carries 15 bases between V and J, which are trimmed by 3 bases and 9 bases respectively. The CDR3, cysteine through phenylalanine, is 14 amino acids long. Just CDR3 DNA is preserved here, 42 bases in frame from base 1. The sample comprised peripheral blood. This sequence originates from a woman between 35 and 50 years old who had recovered from COVID-19. The V and J genes are TRBV3-1 (or the pseudogene TRBV3-2) and TRBJ2-1; the D gene is perhaps TRBD2, from 6 matching bases. The nucleotide sequence is given as TGTGCCAGCAGCCAGGGGGGTGCCGCGAGTGAGCAGTTCTTC. The encoded protein is CASSQGGAASEQFF.